These 29 T cell receptor beta chains were sequenced from one sample in a study of cytomegalovirus exposure and HLA in healthy donors. This PCR relied on a set of 60 Vbeta primers and 13 Jbeta primers. Data came from immunoSEQ multiplex PCR; TCRdb stores just in-frame clones and leaves some out. The repertoire holds almost 200,000 clones, with roughly 77% as singletons. The sequencing sample was made of PBMCs. Every receptor here comes from a male donor in good health and CMV-seropositive.

This clone was seen only a few times. The rearrangement uses TRBV6-4 and TRBJ2-7, with a possible D match to TRBD2 (6 bases). CDR1 and CDR2 (germline): MRHNA, SNTAGT. The ends were cut back, 0 bases at V and 5 bases at J, with 8 bases in the middle. This CDR3 is 13 amino acids long. CDR3 sequence reads: CASSDSPGDEQYF. The CDR3 DNA reads TGTGCCAGCAGTGACTCACCGGGGGACGAGCAGTACTTC.

V and J are TRBV29-1 and TRBJ2-3; TRBD1 is a possible D gene (6 bases). The CDR3 contains 14 residues. Trimming stripped 2 bases from V and 4 bases from J, with 13 bases between. Per germline, CDR1 SQVTM and CDR2 ANQGSEA. DNA for the CDR3: TGCAGCGTTGAAAACCCTACAGGGTCAGATACGCAGTATTTT. It yields the protein CSVENPTGSDTQYF.

This clone has a handful of counts. This chain links TRBV7-2 with TRBJ2-1; 8 bases map to TRBD2. The J segment lost 3 bases and the V segment lost 5 bases, leaving 3 bases of the junction unmatched. In germline, CDR1 is SGHTA, CDR2 FQGNSA. CDR3 length: 14 residues. CDR3 loop: CASSHTSGYNEQFF. CDR3 bases: TGTGCCAGCAGCCACACTAGCGGCTACAATGAGCAGTTCTTC.

This chain links TRBV6-1 with TRBJ1-1, with D possibly TRBD1 on 6 matching bases. The length of the CDR3 is 15 residues. In germline, CDR1 is MNHNS, CDR2 SASEGT. Deletions cut 2 bases from V and 4 bases from J, with 14 bases between. CDR3 region: CASSERFGGATEAFF. The CDR3 DNA follows: TGTGCCAGCAGTGAAAGATTCGGGGGGGCCACTGAAGCTTTCTTT.

V and J are TRBV5-1 and TRBJ1-1; no definite D call. V was trimmed by 1 base and J by 1 base, leaving 8 bases between them. Germline V gene sequence: CDR1 SGHRS, CDR2 YFSETQ. The CDR3 is 14 amino acids. CDR3 coding DNA: TGCGCCAGCAGCTTGCAACGGGAGAACACTGAAGCTTTCTTT. Translated: CASSLQRENTEAFF.

The chain carries TRBV7-2 and TRBJ1-1; D is undetermined. The CDR3 is 15 residues long. Germline CDR1 is SGHTA and CDR2 is FQGNSA. V was shortened by 2 bases and J by 0 bases, with 10 bases between the two germline ends. CDR3 amino acids: CASSLSPGMNTEAFF. The CDR3 region has the DNA TGTGCCAGCAGCTTATCCCCAGGCATGAACACTGAAGCTTTCTTT.

The chain combines TRBV9 with TRBJ2-6, with D tentatively TRBD2 (6 bases). This CDR3 is built from 19 residues. The germline V gene encodes CDR1 SGDLS and CDR2 YYNGEE. V was cut by 0 bases and J by 0 bases, with 16 bases left in between. DNA for the CDR3: TGTGCCAGCAGCGTAGAACTAGCAACCCGTATCTCTGGGGCCAACGTCCTGACTTTC. Its translation: CASSVELATRISGANVLTF. Full variable domain (missing parts from reference TRBV9 and TRBJ2-6): DSGVTQTPKHLITATGQRVTLRCSPRSGDLSVYWYQQSLDQGLQFLIQYYNGEERAKGNILERFSAQQFPDLHSELNLSSLELGDSALYFCASSVELATRISGANVLTFGAGSRLTVL.

In regard to this clone: The sample contains more than one DNA sequence encoding this CDR3. The chain uses TRBV9 and TRBJ2-3; 8 nucleotides line up with TRBD2. Germline trimming cut 0 bases from V and 4 bases from J; bases unmatched to any gene: 7. The germline V gene encodes CDR1 SGDLS and CDR2 YYNGEE. The length of the CDR3 is 16 residues. The CDR3 is CASSVGPAGVADTQYF. For the CDR3, the DNA is TGTGCCAGCAGCGTAGGGCCAGCGGGAGTAGCAGATACGCAGTATTTT.

This chain joins TRBV7-2 and TRBJ2-5, with TRBD2 matching 7 bases. The CDR3 runs 14 residues. The germline V gene encodes CDR1 SGHTA and CDR2 FQGNSA. V shed 1 base and J 5 bases; nucleotides not matched to a gene: 4. The CDR3 coding sequence is TGTGCCAGCAGCTTAGGGGTGGGGGGGGAGACCCAGTACTTC. It yields the protein CASSLGVGGETQYF.

The chain combines TRBV9 with TRBJ1-5, with D possibly being TRBD1 (5 bases). Looked up from germline, CDR1 is SGDLS and CDR2 is YYNGEE. The CDR3 runs to 18 residues. Trimming removed 0 bases from V and 0 bases from J, with 16 bases in between. The CDR3 loop is CASSVGYGAEDSNQPQHF. CDR3 nucleotides: TGTGCCAGCAGCGTAGGCTATGGGGCGGAAGATAGCAATCAGCCCCAGCATTTT.

This chain uses TRBV6-5 with TRBJ1-6, with TRBD1 matching over 7 bases. Germline assignment: CDR1 MNHEY and CDR2 SVGAGI. The CDR3 is made up of 16 amino acids. Losses at the gene ends were 2 bases for V and 2 bases for J; bases not matched to a gene: 3. The CDR3 sequence: CASSYGDRAYNSPLHF. DNA of the CDR3: TGTGCCAGCAGTTACGGCGACAGGGCCTATAATTCACCCCTCCACTTT.

This chain connects TRBV19 to TRBJ1-5, with 7 bases fitting TRBD1. The CDR3 is 14 amino acids. In germline, CDR1 is LNHDA, CDR2 SQIVND (reference sequence). Germline trimming cut 0 bases from V and 5 bases from J; bases unmatched to any gene: 1. CDR3 sequence (DNA): TGTGCCAGTAGTATAGAACAGGGGCATCAGCCCCAGCATTTT. Its protein is CASSIEQGHQPQHF.

This clone was counted once. This chain uses TRBV7-9 with TRBJ2-5, with TRBD2 matching over 14 bases. The J call may be in error: the DNA end matches TRBJ2-7 better. The germline V gene encodes CDR1 SEHNR and CDR2 FQNEAQ (reference sequence). The CDR3 runs 16 residues. The chain's CDR3 is CASSQGLAGAPYEQYF. CDR3 sequence (DNA): TGTGCCAGCAGCCAGGGACTAGCGGGAGCCCCCTACGAGCAGTACTTC.

The chain carries TRBV9 and TRBJ2-2, with D possibly TRBD1 on 5 matching bases. Germline assignment: CDR1 SGDLS and CDR2 YYNGEE. This CDR3 region has 15 residues. V lost 0 bases, J lost 2 bases, and 8 bases lay in between. CDR3 loop: CASSVATDNTGELFF. CDR3 nucleotide sequence: TGTGCCAGCAGCGTAGCGACAGACAACACCGGGGAGCTGTTTTTT.

Note on this clone: A junction boundary mismatches the germline segment, possibly from a read error. For the CDR3, the DNA is TGTTCCAGCAGCTTACACGGGGATGGCTACACCTTC. Its translation is CSSSLHGDGYTF. The rearrangement uses TRBV7-9 and TRBJ1-2; D ambiguous. Germline lookup yields CDR1 SEHNR and CDR2 FQNEAQ (reference sequence). The length of the CDR3 is 12 residues.

The chain uses TRBV4-3 and TRBJ2-1, with 7 bases matching TRBD2. This CDR3 region has 17 residues. The germline CDR1 and CDR2 sequences are LGHNA and YSLEER. With 0 bases clipped from V and 6 bases from J, the junction kept 11 bases outside the gene matches. Here the CDR3 reads CASSQDWGAGSLNEQFF. For the CDR3, the DNA is TGCGCCAGCAGCCAAGATTGGGGAGCGGGGAGCCTCAATGAGCAGTTCTTC.

The chain employs TRBV11-1 and TRBJ2-5, with D possibly being TRBD2 (6 bases). Trimming stripped 2 bases from V and 5 bases from J, with 15 bases between. Germline loops: CDR1 SGHAT, CDR2 FQDESV (reference sequence). The CDR3 covers 15 residues. The CDR3 spells CASSLTGPRGETQYF. CDR3 bases: TGTGCCAGCAGCTTAACCGGGCCCCGGGGGGAGACCCAGTACTTC. Variable domain in full (rest from reference TRBV11-1 and TRBJ2-5): EAEVAQSPRYKITEKSQAVAFWCDPISGHATLYWYRQILGQGPELLVQFQDESVVDDSQLPKDRFSAERLKGVDSTLKIQPAELGDSAMYLCASSLTGPRGETQYFGPGTRLLVL.

As for this clone: At the DNA level, this CDR3 is encoded by other sequences in the same sample as well. The J gene is TRBJ2-7, the V gene TRBV7-9; D unclear. The CDR3 extends over 12 amino acids. The V end lost 1 base, the J end lost 3 bases, and 4 bases lay between the germline ends. Germline values: CDR1 SEHNR, CDR2 FQNEAQ (reference sequence). The DNA for the CDR3 is TGTGCCAGCAGCTTAGGAGTCTACGAGCAGTACTTC. Translated, it gives CASSLGVYEQYF.

The V call is TRBV9, the J call TRBJ2-7, with 7 positions matching TRBD1. The CDR3 contains 13 residues. The V gene end was trimmed by 3 bases and the J gene end by 1 base; junction bases not matched to a gene: 1. Germline CDR1 and CDR2: SGDLS and YYNGEE. The CDR3 spells CASSAGQSYEQYF. For the CDR3, the DNA is TGTGCCAGCAGCGCGGGACAGTCCTACGAGCAGTACTTC.

The gene calls are TRBV28 and TRBJ1-1; no definite D call. CDR3 length: 12 amino acids. Germline lookup yields CDR1 MDHEN and CDR2 SYDVKM. V gave up 6 bases and J gave up 2 bases, with 7 bases separating them. The CDR3 nucleotides are TGTGCCAGCAGATCGACAAACACTGAAGCTTTCTTT. This translates into CASRSTNTEAFF.

The chain combines TRBV19 with TRBJ2-7; perhaps TRBD1 as D (8 bases). The CDR3 totals 14 residues. V was shortened by 9 bases and J by 6 bases, with 21 bases between the two germline ends. Germline assignment: CDR1 LNHDA and CDR2 SQIVND (reference sequence). This chain's CDR3 is CASNGGAGGVEQYF. CDR3 coding DNA: TGTGCCAGCAATGGGGGGGCAGGGGGCGTCGAGCAGTACTTC.

The rearrangement joins TRBV9 to TRBJ2-2; D may be TRBD1 (7 bases). Trimming pared 5 bases from V and 5 bases from J, leaving 16 bases between. CDR1 is SGDLS and CDR2 is YYNGEE in the germline V gene. There are 15 residues in the CDR3. This CDR3 reads CASRKGAAGTGELFF. The DNA of the CDR3 is TGTGCCAGCAGGAAGGGGGCGGCGGGGACCGGGGAGCTGTTTTTT.

The chain recombines TRBV28 with TRBJ2-3, with 12 bases matching TRBD2. Germline CDR1 MDHEN, CDR2 SYDVKM. J gave up 3 bases and V 4 bases, and 5 bases lay outside the gene matches. The CDR3 spans 16 residues. The CDR3 sequence is CASSSWTSGTTDTQYF. Written as DNA, the CDR3 is TGTGCCAGCAGTTCGTGGACTAGCGGGACGACAGATACGCAGTATTTT. Filled out from reference TRBV28 and TRBJ2-3, the complete variable domain reads DVKVTQSSRYLVKRTGEKVFLECVQDMDHENMFWYRQDPGLGLRLIYFSYDVKMKEKGDIPEGYSVSREKKERFSLILESASTNQTSMYLCASSSWTSGTTDTQYFGPGTRLTVL.

This clone is a singleton in its sample. The V gene is TRBV7-2, the J gene TRBJ2-7; no clear D gene. The ends were cut back, 5 bases at V and 5 bases at J, with 13 bases in the middle. CDR3 length: 13 amino acids. Germline CDR1 is SGHTA and CDR2 is FQGNSA. CDR3 in amino acids: CASSGRVWDEQYF. The CDR3 bases are TGTGCCAGCAGCGGCCGGGTCTGGGACGAGCAGTACTTC.

This chain uses TRBV5-1 with TRBJ1-4, with TRBD1 as a possible D gene (6 bases). The CDR3 spans 14 residues. Germline-derived CDR1 and CDR2 are SGHRS and YFSETQ. V was cut by 5 bases and J by 5 bases, with 13 bases left in between. CDR3 sequence reads: CASSSDSRNEKLFF. CDR3 sequence (DNA): TGCGCCAGCAGTTCGGACAGTAGGAATGAAAAACTGTTTTTT.

J is TRBJ2-5 and V is TRBV30, with TRBD1 matching over 11 bases. CDR3 length equals 15 residues. Trimming at V came to 5 bases and at J to 4 bases, leaving 9 bases not matched to a gene. Germline V CDR1 and CDR2: GTSNPN, SVGIG (reference sequence). The CDR3 sequence: CAWGGDRGFRETQYF. The DNA for the CDR3 is TGTGCCTGGGGCGGGGACAGGGGGTTTCGAGAGACCCAGTACTTC.

Only one count was recorded for this clone. The CDR3 DNA follows: TGTGCCAGCAGTGTCACGACAGGGGGTCAGTATAGCAATCAGCCCCAGCATTTT. Translation: CASSVTTGGQYSNQPQHF. The V and J genes are TRBV6-1 and TRBJ1-5; 9 bases align to TRBD1. The CDR3 loop spans 18 amino acids. Germline trimming cut 4 bases from V and 0 bases from J; bases unmatched to any gene: 10. Germline CDR1 is MNHNS and CDR2 is SASEGT.

V usage is TRBV6-6 and J usage is TRBJ2-2; 8 bases fit TRBD1. The CDR3 is 15 amino acids. Germline CDR1 is MNHNY and CDR2 is SVGAGI (reference sequence). The V and J ends lost 7 bases and 6 bases, in that order; junction bases with no gene match: 10. The CDR3 here is CASTTGGRVSGELFF. The DNA of the CDR3 is TGTGCCAGCACCACAGGGGGAAGGGTCTCCGGGGAGCTGTTTTTT.

This chain uses TRBV6-6 with TRBJ2-5; D is possibly TRBD1 (7 bases). Germline-derived CDR1 and CDR2 are MNHNY and SVGAGI (reference sequence). This CDR3 region has 14 residues. Trimming removed 5 bases from V and 5 bases from J, with 15 bases in between. The CDR3 region is CASSRQGGGETQYF. The CDR3 region has the DNA TGTGCCAGCAGTCGACAGGGAGGAGGGGAGACCCAGTACTTC.